This T cell receptor beta chain was identified in a study of T cell responses to AZD1222 COVID-19 vaccine. Trimming removed 6 bases at V and 5 bases at J, with 13 bases between. From germline, CDR1 is MRHNA and CDR2 SNTAGT. The CDR3 runs to 13 residues. Study-wide results and limits: AZD1222 recipients seropositive at baseline numbered only 5 to 7. Once two AZD1222 doses were given, Spike-specific TCR breadth and depth went up.

For this clone: The target antigen is unknown.

Generated by immunoSEQ multiplex PCR, the TCRdb table keeps only in-frame clones and is missing some. The table lists 85,000 to 130,000 clones, around nine tenths of them singletons, with 3% to 3.5% in the top ten. The receptor was derived from an adult in good health. Sequencing was performed on peripheral blood, taken on day 0 of AZD1222 vaccination. V is TRBV6-4 and J is TRBJ2-5; D perhaps matches TRBD2 (7 bases). The CDR3 here is CASRLGGPETQYF. CDR3 sequence (DNA): TGTGCCAGCAGACTGGGGGGGCCGGAGACCCAGTACTTC.